Following are 23 T cell receptor beta chains from one sample sequenced in a study of T cells in Graves' hyperthyroidism and ophthalmopathy. Amplification of TCR beta CDR3 regions used RNA as the template. An initial round of RT-PCR targeting the TCR CDR3 relied on the HTBI primer set. TCRdb re-derived calls from the multiplex PCR reads in MiXCR, one entry per CDR3 protein. Counted here are 300,000 to 450,000 distinct CDR3 sequences, roughly 25% occurring once; the ten biggest clones make up roughly 70%. The specimen was blood. These receptors were taken from a man aged 45-65 years with Graves' hyperthyroidism.

There are many counts of this clonotype. The gene calls are TRBV2 and TRBJ1-1; possible D gene TRBD1, 6 bases. The CDR3 runs 13 residues. CDR1 and CDR2 from the germline V gene are SNHLY and FYNNEI. Trimming shortened V by 6 bases and J by 6 bases, and 14 bases separated the two germline ends. CDR3 sequence (DNA): TGTGCCAGCAGAGCAGGGGAAGTTGCTGAAGCTTTCTTT. It codes for CASRAGEVAEAFF.

CDR3 region: CASSVARDRGTDTQYF. Written as DNA, the CDR3 is TGCGCCAGCAGCGTCGCGCGAGACAGGGGCACAGATACGCAGTATTTT. The chain joins TRBV5-1 to TRBJ2-3; TRBD1 aligns across 7 bases. The length of the CDR3 is 16 residues. Germline trimming cut 4 bases from V and 1 base from J; bases unmatched to any gene: 9. Germline loops: CDR1 SGHRS, CDR2 YFSETQ.

This clonotype showed up many times. The gene calls are TRBV6-2 or TRBV6-3 and TRBJ1-5; a possible D gene is TRBD1 (5 bases). V was clipped by 7 bases and J by 0 bases, with 10 bases between them. This CDR3 has 14 amino acids. Germline V gene data show CDR1 as MNHEY and CDR2 as SVGEGT. The CDR3 sequence is CASKRTTSNQPQHF. CDR3 coding DNA: TGTGCCAGCAAGAGGACAACTAGCAATCAGCCCCAGCATTTT.

V is TRBV24-1 and J is TRBJ2-5; 7 positions agree with TRBD2. This CDR3 has 13 residues. Germline loops: CDR1 KGHDR, CDR2 SFDVKD. CDR3: CASAGDEIETQYF. The DNA for the CDR3 is TGTGCGTCGGCGGGGGATGAAATAGAGACCCAGTACTTC.

Written as DNA, the CDR3 is TGTGCCAGTAGTATACGTAACAGCAATGAGCAGTTCTTC. Protein sequence: CASSIRNSNEQFF. This chain uses TRBV19 with TRBJ2-1; unclear D gene. Germline V gene lookup returns CDR1 LNHDA and CDR2 SQIVND (reference sequence). The V and J ends lost 2 bases and 6 bases respectively, with 8 bases between them. The CDR3 has 13 amino acids.

The chain uses TRBV7-3 and TRBJ1-1; D not resolved. Germline CDR1 is SGHTA and CDR2 is FQGTGA. V shed 1 base and J shed 0 bases, with 18 bases lying between them. The CDR3 spans 18 residues. DNA of the CDR3: TGTGCCAGCAGCTTAAACCCGGGCAGGCCGAATATGAACACTGAAGCTTTCTTT. Translating it yields CASSLNPGRPNMNTEAFF.

J is TRBJ2-1 and V is TRBV3-1; the D gene is possibly TRBD2 (5 bases). CDR1 is LGHDT, CDR2 YNNKEL, per germline (reference sequence). The CDR3 length is 14 residues. V lost 3 bases and J lost 6, with 12 bases in between. This CDR3 reads CASSHPGLGNEQFF. The CDR3 bases are TGTGCCAGCAGCCACCCCGGACTTGGCAATGAGCAGTTCTTC.

The rearrangement uses TRBV6-1 and TRBJ1-3; possible D gene TRBD1, 6 bases. This CDR3 is built from 17 residues. V dropped 6 bases and J dropped 0 bases, with 18 bases sitting between them. Looked up from germline, CDR1 is MNHNS and CDR2 is SASEGT. CDR3 loop: CASSYMTGLFSGNTIYF. The DNA of the CDR3 is TGTGCCAGCAGCTATATGACAGGTCTATTCTCTGGAAACACCATATATTTT.

The chain carries TRBV7-6 and TRBJ2-7; TRBD2 agrees at 12 bases. Germline V gene lookup returns CDR1 SGHVS and CDR2 FNYEAQ. CDR3 length: 16 residues. After removal of 4 bases from V and 3 bases from J, the junction contained 7 bases not matched to a gene. CDR3 region: CASSSLAGGTFYEQYF. In DNA, the CDR3 is TGTGCCAGCAGCTCGCTAGCGGGAGGGACTTTCTACGAGCAGTACTTC.

The V gene is TRBV6-1, the J gene TRBJ1-2, with D perhaps matching TRBD1 (5 bases). The germline V and J ends were trimmed by 5 bases and 7 bases, with 11 bases remaining between them. CDR3 length equals 12 residues. Germline CDR1 and CDR2: MNHNS and SASEGT. CDR3 sequence reads: CASSPGHPGYTF. The CDR3 nucleotides are TGTGCCAGCAGTCCGGGGCACCCTGGCTACACCTTC.

V and J are TRBV6-2 or TRBV6-3 and TRBJ2-7; 7 bases map to TRBD2. With 6 bases clipped from V and 1 base from J, the junction kept 12 bases outside the gene matches. The CDR3 covers 16 residues. Germline values: CDR1 MNHEY, CDR2 SVGEGT. The CDR3 loop reads CASRNLAAGLSYEQYF. In DNA form, the CDR3 reads TGTGCCAGCAGAAACCTAGCAGCGGGATTGTCCTACGAGCAGTACTTC.

V is TRBV28 and J is TRBJ2-6, with 7 nucleotides matching TRBD1. V shed 5 bases, J shed 2 bases, and the junction held 6 bases outside the gene matches. Germline assignment: CDR1 MDHEN and CDR2 SYDVKM. The CDR3 contains 16 residues. The CDR3 is CASSRPDRAGANVLTF. DNA of the CDR3: TGTGCCAGCAGTCGACCCGACAGGGCTGGGGCCAACGTCCTGACTTTC.

The gene calls are TRBV15 and TRBJ2-7, with TRBD1 matching over 9 bases. J gave up 3 bases and V 0 bases, and 3 bases lay outside the gene matches. CDR3 length equals 15 residues. Looked up from germline, CDR1 is LNHNV and CDR2 is YYDKDF (reference sequence). Here the CDR3 DNA reads TGTGCCACCAGCAGAGATTTGACAGGGGGCTACGAGCAGTACTTC. This sequence encodes CATSRDLTGGYEQYF.

The V call is TRBV7-6, the J call TRBJ1-2; D remains unclear. The V end was cut by 5 bases, the J end by 2 bases, with 12 bases between. Germline loops: CDR1 SGHVS, CDR2 FNYEAQ. The CDR3 has 14 residues. The CDR3 is CASSPLSGNYGYTF. CDR3 sequence (DNA): TGTGCCAGCAGCCCCCTCTCGGGGAACTATGGCTACACCTTC.

This clonotype appeared a few times. The chain recombines TRBV7-9 with TRBJ1-1; 9 bases line up with TRBD1. CDR3 size: 16 residues. V shed 4 bases, J shed 5 bases, and the junction held 11 bases outside the gene matches. CDR1 is SEHNR, CDR2 FQNEAQ, per germline (reference sequence). This chain's CDR3 is CASSWITQGADTEAFF. The CDR3 nucleotides read TGTGCCAGCAGCTGGATTACACAGGGGGCGGATACTGAAGCTTTCTTT.

The rearrangement uses TRBV29-1 and TRBJ2-7, with D possibly being TRBD2 (6 bases). CDR1 is SQVTM, CDR2 ANQGSEA, per germline. Trimming took 6 bases from V and 2 from J, leaving 17 bases between them. There are 14 residues in the CDR3. The CDR3: CSVLWDLRTYEQYF. Written as DNA, the CDR3 is TGCAGCGTACTCTGGGACTTAAGAACCTACGAGCAGTACTTC.

This rearrangement joins TRBV7-3 to TRBJ1-1, with TRBD1 as a possible D gene (6 bases). Germline V gives CDR1 SGHTA, CDR2 FQGTGA. The CDR3 length is 13 residues. Trimming shortened V by 6 bases and J by 6 bases, and 14 bases separated the two germline ends. CDR3 coding DNA: TGTGCCAGCAGTAGGGGGGGAAGCGCTGAAGCTTTCTTT. Encoded protein: CASSRGGSAEAFF.

This clonotype has more than one count but fewer than ten. The rearrangement uses TRBV6-1 and TRBJ2-1, with 10 nucleotides matching TRBD2. CDR3 size: 13 residues. Germline CDR1 reads MNHNS; CDR2 reads SASEGT. Trimming took 6 bases from V and 8 from J; bases not matched to a gene: 4. This CDR3 reads CASRASGSHEQFF. Written as DNA, the CDR3 is TGTGCCAGCAGGGCTAGCGGGAGTCATGAGCAGTTCTTC.

This clonotype was observed at least ten times. The rearrangement links TRBV2 to TRBJ2-1; no clear D gene. Per the germline V gene, CDR1 is SNHLY and CDR2 is FYNNEI. This CDR3 spans 10 amino acids. Trimming took off 11 bases at V and 8 bases at J, with 10 bases between the two ends. The CDR3: CAVGWDEQFF. CDR3 DNA sequence: TGTGCCGTCGGTTGGGATGAGCAGTTCTTC.

The J gene is TRBJ2-1, the V gene TRBV30, with 14 bases aligning to TRBD2. The CDR3 spans 18 residues. J was trimmed by 6 bases and V by 0 bases; bases with no gene match: 10. In germline, CDR1 is GTSNPN, CDR2 SVGIG (reference sequence). CDR3 coding DNA: TGTGCCTGGAGTGTATCCCACTCCGGGACTAGCGGGAGCAATGAGCAGTTCTTC. It codes for CAWSVSHSGTSGSNEQFF.

The chain links TRBV5-4 to TRBJ2-1; weak D call: TRBD2 (5 bases). This CDR3 spans 13 amino acids. Per germline, CDR1 SGHNT and CDR2 YYREEE (reference sequence). Trimming shortened V by 1 base and J by 7 bases, and 9 bases separated the two germline ends. The CDR3 region is CASSLTSRNEQFF. CDR3 sequence (DNA): TGTGCCAGCAGCTTGACTAGTAGGAATGAGCAGTTCTTC.

This clonotype has a handful of counts. The J gene is TRBJ2-3, the V gene TRBV6-5; TRBD2 matches 15 bases. This CDR3 is built from 19 residues. The germline gives CDR1 MNHEY, CDR2 SVGAGI. With V trimmed by 0 bases and J by 3 bases, 7 bases remained unmatched. The CDR3 spells CASSYSGTSGRPRTDTQYF. DNA of the CDR3: TGTGCCAGCAGTTACTCGGGGACTAGCGGGAGGCCCCGAACAGATACGCAGTATTTT.

This chain connects TRBV27 to TRBJ1-4, with D possibly being TRBD1 (6 bases). The germline V gene encodes CDR1 MNHEY and CDR2 SMNVEV (reference sequence). The CDR3 runs 15 residues. Trimming stripped 8 bases from V and 6 bases from J, with 19 bases between. For the CDR3, the DNA is TGTGCCAGCGCCCCGGGGGGCGCCGGGGATGAAAAACTGTTTTTT. This translates into CASAPGGAGDEKLFF.